The rows below give T cell receptor beta chains drawn from one sample of a study of shared clonotypes between healthy human individuals. TCRdb keeps only in-frame clones here, not all; method: immunoSEQ multiplex PCR. The table shows 2 million to 2.5 million clones, with 85% to 95% occurring only once. Sequenced sample: naive CD4+ T cells sorted from blood. These TCRs come from a man aged 18 to 35 in good health. The CDR3 runs from the conserved cysteine through the conserved F or W. Each record gives: V gene, D gene, J gene, clone size, CDR3 protein, CDR3 DNA. The D gene is left open where the match is weak. Only part of the rows carry a size: once, few, many, or a class if the clone is expanded.

V gene: TRBV5-4; D gene: TRBD2; J gene: TRBJ2-7; clone size: -; CDR3 protein: CASSLGGTSGSYEQYF; CDR3 DNA: TGTGCCAGCAGCTTGGGTGGGACTAGCGGGAGTTACGAGCAGTACTTC
V gene: TRBV13; D gene: TRBD2; J gene: TRBJ2-2; clone size: -; CDR3 protein: CASSSSGRAGFTGELFF; CDR3 DNA: TGTGCCAGCAGCTCTAGCGGGAGGGCCGGGTTCACCGGGGAGCTGTTTTTT
V gene: TRBV7-3; D gene: -; J gene: TRBJ2-3; clone size: -; CDR3 protein: CASSALQMGRPTQYF; CDR3 DNA: TGTGCCAGCAGCGCCCTCCAGATGGGGAGGCCTACGCAGTATTTT
V gene: TRBV6-5; D gene: TRBD2; J gene: TRBJ2-3; clone size: -; CDR3 protein: CASAKSSGEFTQYF; CDR3 DNA: TGTGCCAGCGCTAAGTCTAGCGGAGAATTTACGCAGTATTTT
V gene: TRBV10-3; D gene: -; J gene: TRBJ1-1; clone size: -; CDR3 protein: CAIRSGGGEAFF; CDR3 DNA: TGTGCCATCAGAAGTGGGGGGGGCGAAGCTTTCTTT
V gene: TRBV5-1; D gene: -; J gene: TRBJ2-7; clone size: -; CDR3 protein: CASSLTPGSSYEQYF; CDR3 DNA: TGCGCCAGCAGCTTGACGCCGGGGAGCTCATACGAGCAGTACTTC
V gene: TRBV4-3; D gene: -; J gene: TRBJ1-1; clone size: -; CDR3 protein: CASSQERATEAFF; CDR3 DNA: TGCGCCAGCAGCCAAGAACGGGCTACTGAAGCTTTCTTT
V gene: TRBV5-1; D gene: TRBD2; J gene: TRBJ2-1; clone size: once; CDR3 protein: CASSSYSGSSYNEQFF; CDR3 DNA: TGCGCCAGCAGTTCCTATAGCGGGAGCTCTTACAATGAGCAGTTCTTC
V gene: TRBV7-9; D gene: -; J gene: TRBJ2-3; clone size: -; CDR3 protein: CASSLSTSTDTQYF; CDR3 DNA: TGTGCCAGCAGCTTAAGTACTAGCACAGATACGCAGTATTTT
V gene: TRBV28; D gene: -; J gene: TRBJ1-5; clone size: -; CDR3 protein: CASRWGPQHF; CDR3 DNA: TGTGCCAGCAGGTGGGGGCCCCAGCATTTT
V gene: TRBV10-3; D gene: TRBD1; J gene: TRBJ2-7; clone size: -; CDR3 protein: CAITDGVGQGWYEQYF; CDR3 DNA: TGTGCCATCACGGACGGAGTCGGACAGGGCTGGTACGAGCAGTACTTC
V gene: TRBV27; D gene: -; J gene: TRBJ1-5; clone size: -; CDR3 protein: CASSLERDQPQHF; CDR3 DNA: TGTGCCAGCAGTTTGGAAAGAGATCAGCCCCAGCATTTT
V gene: TRBV2; D gene: TRBD2; J gene: TRBJ2-3; clone size: -; CDR3 protein: CASSGDSGGRSDTQYF; CDR3 DNA: TGTGCCAGCAGCGGAGACTCGGGGGGGCGATCAGATACGCAGTATTTT
V gene: TRBV5-4; D gene: -; J gene: TRBJ2-3; clone size: -; CDR3 protein: CASSLVPSTDTQYF; CDR3 DNA: TGTGCCAGCAGCTTGGTGCCTAGCACAGATACGCAGTATTTT
V gene: TRBV10-1; D gene: TRBD2; J gene: TRBJ2-2; clone size: -; CDR3 protein: CASTSGRNTGELFF; CDR3 DNA: TGCGCCAGCACAAGCGGGAGGAACACCGGGGAGCTGTTTTTT
V gene: TRBV5-6; D gene: TRBD1; J gene: TRBJ1-6; clone size: -; CDR3 protein: CASSLGQVNSPLHF; CDR3 DNA: TGTGCCAGCAGCCTCGGACAGGTCAATTCACCCCTCCACTTT
V gene: TRBV5-1; D gene: TRBD2; J gene: TRBJ2-3; clone size: -; CDR3 protein: CASSLRLAGDTQYF; CDR3 DNA: TGCGCCAGCAGCTTGCGACTAGCAGGGGATACGCAGTATTTT
V gene: TRBV6-5; D gene: TRBD1; J gene: TRBJ2-1; clone size: -; CDR3 protein: CASSTGQGRQFF; CDR3 DNA: TGTGCCAGCAGTACGGGACAGGGGAGGCAGTTCTTC
V gene: TRBV6-5; D gene: -; J gene: TRBJ1-6; clone size: -; CDR3 protein: CATRDTLGKSPLHF; CDR3 DNA: TGTGCCACCCGGGACACCTTGGGGAAATCACCCCTCCACTTT
V gene: TRBV28; D gene: -; J gene: TRBJ2-5; clone size: -; CDR3 protein: CASSLVKTQYF; CDR3 DNA: TGTGCCAGCAGTTTGGTGAAGACCCAGTACTTC
V gene: TRBV19; D gene: TRBD1; J gene: TRBJ1-2; clone size: -; CDR3 protein: CASSAPGGAHYGYTF; CDR3 DNA: TGTGCCAGTTCCGCCCCAGGGGGCGCACACTATGGCTACACCTTC
V gene: TRBV30; D gene: -; J gene: TRBJ2-7; clone size: -; CDR3 protein: CALARDRLYEQYF; CDR3 DNA: TGTGCCTTGGCCCGGGACCGGCTCTACGAGCAGTACTTC
V gene: TRBV5-6; D gene: -; J gene: TRBJ2-7; clone size: -; CDR3 protein: CASSWDVEQYF; CDR3 DNA: TGTGCCAGCAGCTGGGACGTCGAGCAGTACTTC
V gene: TRBV18; D gene: TRBD1; J gene: TRBJ2-2; clone size: -; CDR3 protein: CASSRTTGADTGELFF; CDR3 DNA: TGTGCCAGCTCACGGACGACAGGGGCGGACACCGGGGAGCTGTTTTTT